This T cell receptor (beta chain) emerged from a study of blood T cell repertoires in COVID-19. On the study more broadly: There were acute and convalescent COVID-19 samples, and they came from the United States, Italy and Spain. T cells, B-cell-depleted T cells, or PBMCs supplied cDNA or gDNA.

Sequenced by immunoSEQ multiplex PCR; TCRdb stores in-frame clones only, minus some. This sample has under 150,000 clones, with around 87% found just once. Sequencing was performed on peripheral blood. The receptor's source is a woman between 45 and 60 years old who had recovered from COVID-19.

The CDR3 reads CATSDPTGDQETQYF. The CDR3 DNA follows: TGTGCCACCAGTGATCCAACAGGGGACCAAGAGACCCAGTACTTC. This chain joins TRBV24-1 and TRBJ2-5; 7 positions agree with TRBD1. After removal of 3 bases from V and 0 bases from J, the junction contained 3 bases not matched to a gene. Germline-derived CDR1 and CDR2 are KGHDR and SFDVKD. This CDR3 region has 15 residues.